Presented here are 8 T cell receptor beta chains from one specimen sequenced in a study of neurological immune-mediated disorders. TCRdb used MiXCR to reprocess the 5' RACE reads, holding one entry per CDR3 protein. Among 50,000 to 70,000 distinct CDR3 sequences listed, over 9.5% were seen once. The sequencing sample was made of PBMCs. Receptors originate from an older woman with HTLV-1-associated myelopathy (HAM/TSP).

The rearrangement uses TRBV7-9 and TRBJ1-1; D unclear. This CDR3 is 14 amino acids long. CDR1 and CDR2 (germline): SEHNR, FQNEAQ (reference sequence). Trimming removed 3 bases at V and 7 bases at J, with 15 bases between. Here the CDR3 reads CASSFSDGELEAFF. The CDR3 nucleotides read TGTGCCAGCAGCTTCTCTGATGGGGAGCTTGAAGCTTTCTTT.

The sample holds many counts of this clonotype. The chain has TRBV29-1 and TRBJ2-1, with D uncertain. V lost 4 bases to trimming and J lost 8 bases, with 21 bases between them. Germline V lookup: CDR1 SQVTM, CDR2 ANQGSEA. The CDR3 has 15 residues. The CDR3 sequence is CSVVPAVALRDEQFF. CDR3 sequence (DNA): TGCAGCGTTGTTCCCGCGGTTGCCCTCCGGGATGAGCAGTTCTTC.

This clonotype appeared many times. The chain has TRBV5-1 and TRBJ2-1, with D possibly TRBD1 on 7 matching bases. CDR1 is SGHRS, CDR2 YFSETQ, per germline. The CDR3 loop spans 16 amino acids. With 4 bases removed from V and 7 bases from J, the gap between germline ends came to 21 bases. Here the CDR3 reads CASSPTDREVLNEQFF. The CDR3 region has the DNA TGCGCCAGCAGCCCCACCGACAGGGAGGTCTTAAATGAGCAGTTCTTC.

This clonotype has a count of ten or more. This rearrangement joins TRBV2 to TRBJ1-6; 8 bases are shared with TRBD1. Germline V gives CDR1 SNHLY, CDR2 FYNNEI. The CDR3 spans 15 residues. J was trimmed by 3 bases and V by 6 bases; bases with no gene match: 4. The CDR3 bases are TGTGCCAGCAGAGTGGACAGGGTCTATAATTCACCCCTCCACTTT. It yields the protein CASRVDRVYNSPLHF. Filled out from reference TRBV2 and TRBJ1-6, the complete variable domain reads EPEVTQTPSHQVTQMGQEVILRCVPISNHLYFYWYRQILGQKVEFLVSFYNNEISEKSEIFDDQFSVERPDGSNFTLKIRSTKLEDSAMYFCASRVDRVYNSPLHFGNGTRLTVT.

This clonotype came up a few times. Given a much more abundant clone one base away, this may be a read error. Since no conserved phenylalanine or tryptophan closes the CDR3, a read error is the likely cause. The rearrangement joins TRBV7-9 to TRBJ2-7; D unresolved. Germline values: CDR1 SEHNR, CDR2 FQNEAQ (reference sequence). Trimming took 4 bases from V and 6 from J, leaving 13 bases between them. The CDR3 is 13 amino acids. The CDR3 sequence is CASSSKGGGEQYL. CDR3 nucleotides: TGTGCCAGCAGCTCTAAAGGCGGCGGCGAGCAGTACTTA.

This sequence joins TRBV3-1 and TRBJ2-1; D might be TRBD1 (6 bases). The CDR3 covers 14 residues. The germline CDR1 and CDR2 sequences are LGHDT and YNNKEL (reference sequence). V was pared by 4 bases and J by 6 bases, with 13 bases between. CDR3 sequence: CASSRLGAGNEQFF. In DNA form, the CDR3 reads TGTGCCAGCAGCCGGCTGGGGGCGGGCAATGAGCAGTTCTTC.

Written as DNA, the CDR3 is TGTGCCAGCAGCTTAGATCCGGGACTAGCGGTCCTAACGGCAGATACGCAGTATTTT. Amino acids: CASSLDPGLAVLTADTQYF. This chain uses TRBV7-3 with TRBJ2-3; 11 bases agree with TRBD2. The CDR3 totals 19 residues. V was pared by 2 bases and J by 4 bases, with 14 bases of the junction left unmatched. Germline V CDR1 and CDR2: SGHTA, FQGTGA.

The rearrangement joins TRBV5-1 to TRBJ2-2, with 15 nucleotides matching TRBD2. V dropped 4 bases and J dropped 7; count of bases not matched to a gene: 5. CDR1 and CDR2 from the germline V gene are SGHRS and YFSETQ. CDR3 length: 16 amino acids. This chain's CDR3 is CASSIGLAGGNGELFF. The CDR3 nucleotides read TGCGCCAGCAGCATCGGACTAGCGGGAGGGAACGGGGAGCTGTTTTTT.